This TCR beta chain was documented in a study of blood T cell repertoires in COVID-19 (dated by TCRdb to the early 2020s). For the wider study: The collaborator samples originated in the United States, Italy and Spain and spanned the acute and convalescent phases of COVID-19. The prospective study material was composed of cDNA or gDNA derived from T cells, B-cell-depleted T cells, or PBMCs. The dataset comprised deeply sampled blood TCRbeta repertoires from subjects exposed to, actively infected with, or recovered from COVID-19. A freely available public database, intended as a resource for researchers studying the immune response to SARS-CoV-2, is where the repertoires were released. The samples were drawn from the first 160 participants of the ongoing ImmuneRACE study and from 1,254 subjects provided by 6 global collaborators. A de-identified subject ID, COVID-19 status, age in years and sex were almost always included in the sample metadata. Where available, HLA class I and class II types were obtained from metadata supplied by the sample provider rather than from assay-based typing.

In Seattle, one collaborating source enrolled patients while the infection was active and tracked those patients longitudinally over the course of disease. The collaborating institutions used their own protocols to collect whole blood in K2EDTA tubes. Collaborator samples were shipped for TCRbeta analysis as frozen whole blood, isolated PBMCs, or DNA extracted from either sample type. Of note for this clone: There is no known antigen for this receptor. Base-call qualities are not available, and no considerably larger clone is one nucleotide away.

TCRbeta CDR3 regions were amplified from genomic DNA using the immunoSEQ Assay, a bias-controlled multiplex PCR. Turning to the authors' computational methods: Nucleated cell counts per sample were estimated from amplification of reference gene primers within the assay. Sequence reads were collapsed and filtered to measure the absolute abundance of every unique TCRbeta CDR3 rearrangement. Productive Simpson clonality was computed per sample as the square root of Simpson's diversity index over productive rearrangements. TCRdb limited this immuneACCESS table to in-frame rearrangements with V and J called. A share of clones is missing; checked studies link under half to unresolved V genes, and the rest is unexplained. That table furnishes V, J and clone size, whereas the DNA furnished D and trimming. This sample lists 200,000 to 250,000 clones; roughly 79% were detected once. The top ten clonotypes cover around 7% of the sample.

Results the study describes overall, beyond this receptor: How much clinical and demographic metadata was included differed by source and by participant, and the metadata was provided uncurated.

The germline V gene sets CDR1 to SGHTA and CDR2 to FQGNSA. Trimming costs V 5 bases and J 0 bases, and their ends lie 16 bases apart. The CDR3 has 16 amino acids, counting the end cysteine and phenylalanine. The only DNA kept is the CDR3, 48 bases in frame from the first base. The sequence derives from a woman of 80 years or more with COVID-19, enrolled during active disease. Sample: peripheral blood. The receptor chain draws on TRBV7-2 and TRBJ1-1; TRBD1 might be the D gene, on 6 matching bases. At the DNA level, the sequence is TGTGCCAGCAGCCGTAGGGGGGGTGCAATGAACACTGAAGCTTTCTTT. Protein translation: CASSRRGGAMNTEAFF.